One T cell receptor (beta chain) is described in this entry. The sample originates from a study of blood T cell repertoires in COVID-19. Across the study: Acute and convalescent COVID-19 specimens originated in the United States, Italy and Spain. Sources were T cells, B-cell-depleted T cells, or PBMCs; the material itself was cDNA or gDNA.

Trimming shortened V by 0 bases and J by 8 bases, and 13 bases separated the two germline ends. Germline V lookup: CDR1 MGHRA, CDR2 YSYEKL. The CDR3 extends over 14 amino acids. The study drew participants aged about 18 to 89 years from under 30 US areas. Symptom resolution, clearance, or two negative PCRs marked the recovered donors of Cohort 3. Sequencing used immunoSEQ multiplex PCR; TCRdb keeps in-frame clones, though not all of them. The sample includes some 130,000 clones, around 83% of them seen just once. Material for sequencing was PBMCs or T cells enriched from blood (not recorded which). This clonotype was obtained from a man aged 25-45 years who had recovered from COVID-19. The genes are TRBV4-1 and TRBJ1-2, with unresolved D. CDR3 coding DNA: TGCGCCAGCAGCCAAGAAGTAAGAGTATCCGGCTACACCTTC. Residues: CASSQEVRVSGYTF.